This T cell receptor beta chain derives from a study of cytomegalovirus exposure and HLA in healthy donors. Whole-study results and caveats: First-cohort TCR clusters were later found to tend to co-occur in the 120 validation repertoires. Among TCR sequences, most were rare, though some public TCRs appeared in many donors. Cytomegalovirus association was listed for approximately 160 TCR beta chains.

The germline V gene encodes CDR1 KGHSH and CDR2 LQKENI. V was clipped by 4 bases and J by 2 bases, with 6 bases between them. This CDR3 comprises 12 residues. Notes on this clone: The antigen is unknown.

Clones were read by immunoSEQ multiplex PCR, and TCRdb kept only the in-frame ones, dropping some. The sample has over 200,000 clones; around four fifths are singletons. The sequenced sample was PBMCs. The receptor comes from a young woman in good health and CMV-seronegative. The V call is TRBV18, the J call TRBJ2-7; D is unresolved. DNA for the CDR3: TGTGCCAGCTCACGCTCTACCTACGAGCAGTACTTC. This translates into CASSRSTYEQYF.